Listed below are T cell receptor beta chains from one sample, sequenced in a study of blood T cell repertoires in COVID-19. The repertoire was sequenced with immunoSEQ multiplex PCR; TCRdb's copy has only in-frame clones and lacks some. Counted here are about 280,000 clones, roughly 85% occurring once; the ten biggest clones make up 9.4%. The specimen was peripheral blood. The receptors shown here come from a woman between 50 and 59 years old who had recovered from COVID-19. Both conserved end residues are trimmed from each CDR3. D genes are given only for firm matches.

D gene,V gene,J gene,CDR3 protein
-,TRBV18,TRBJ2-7,ASSPAASYEQY
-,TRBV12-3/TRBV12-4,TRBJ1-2,ASSFQGRGGYT
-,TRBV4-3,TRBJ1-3,ASSQDWPAISGNTIY
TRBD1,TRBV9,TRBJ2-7,ASSAPLGQGGHEQY
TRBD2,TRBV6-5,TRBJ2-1,ASSRTGTSGQQF
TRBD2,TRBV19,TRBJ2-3,ASSMGGGLFNTDTQY
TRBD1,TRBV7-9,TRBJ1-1,ASSLGDRSGTEAF
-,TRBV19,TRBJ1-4,ASSIQEKLF
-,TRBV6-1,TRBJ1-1,ASSEDIVNTEAF
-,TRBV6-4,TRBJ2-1,ASSEAGRLEQF
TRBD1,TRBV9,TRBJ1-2,ASSRTGGVTNYGYT
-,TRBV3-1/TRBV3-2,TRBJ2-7,ASSRNPTSGYEQY
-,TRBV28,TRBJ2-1,ASSLWQAYNEQF
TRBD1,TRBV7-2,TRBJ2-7,ASSDRGNYEQY